The present TCR beta chain was sequenced within a study of tumor and adjacent non-tumor tissue in lung cancer. Study details: Patients comprised 12 adenocarcinoma, 2 squamous cell carcinoma and 1 small cell lung cancer.

The CDR3 is 13 residues long. V lost 3 bases, J lost 7 bases, and 16 bases lay in between. Germline CDR1 reads DFQATT; CDR2 reads SNEGSKA (reference sequence). The sample holds a few counts of this clonotype. Its antigen is currently unknown. With a much larger clone just one base away, this may be a read error. TCRbeta libraries were built with three rounds of nested PCR, modified from ARM-PCR. TCRdb independently ran MiXCR on the multiplex PCR reads; one entry per CDR3 protein. The table has roughly 200,000 distinct CDR3 sequences, roughly 70% seen once; the top ten hold less than 25%. The template was RNA from unsorted bulk tissue. The study, taken as a whole, reports: Normal lung showed higher cumulative top 100 clone frequency than tumor. Higher tumor TCR diversity was associated with shorter survival.

The chain links TRBV20-1 to TRBJ2-7; D could derive from TRBD1 or TRBD2 (7 bases each). The TCR sequence derives from a man in his sixties with non-small cell lung cancer. The source material was lung tumor tissue. The CDR3 coding sequence is TGCAGTGCTAGCGGGGGGACAGTGAGTGAGCAGTACTTC. This gives the protein CSASGGTVSEQYF.